This TCR beta chain was profiled in a study of blood T cells in healthy people across ages. This clonotype was counted a few times. With a J-beta primer mix and a sample-barcoded 5' primer, a second PCR ran about 6 to 11 cycles. TCRdb reanalysed the 5' RACE reads using MiXCR and keeps one entry per CDR3 protein. The data contain over 1,500,000 distinct CDR3 sequences, approximately 39% of them singletons. CDR1 is SEHNR, CDR2 FQNEAQ, per germline (reference sequence). The V end lost 5 bases, the J end lost 8 bases, and 12 bases lay between the germline ends. The CDR3 is 12 residues long. The rearrangement links TRBV7-9 to TRBJ1-2; no reliable D call. The TCR was taken from a human donor in good health. Sequencing was carried out using blood. The CDR3 DNA follows: TGTGCCAGCAGCGTCTTTAAGAGGGGCTACACCTTC. Protein: CASSVFKRGYTF.